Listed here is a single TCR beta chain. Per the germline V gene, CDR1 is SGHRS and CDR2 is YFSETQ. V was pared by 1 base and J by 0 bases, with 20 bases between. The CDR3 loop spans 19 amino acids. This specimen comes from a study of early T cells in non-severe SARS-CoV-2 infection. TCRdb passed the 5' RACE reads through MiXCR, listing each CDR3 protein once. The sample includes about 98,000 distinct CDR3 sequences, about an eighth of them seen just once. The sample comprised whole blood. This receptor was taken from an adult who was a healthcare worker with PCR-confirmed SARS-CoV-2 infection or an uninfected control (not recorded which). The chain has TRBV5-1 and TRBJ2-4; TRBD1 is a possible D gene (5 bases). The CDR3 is CASSLNPGMGLIAKNIQYF. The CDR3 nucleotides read TGCGCCAGCAGCTTGAACCCAGGGATGGGTTTGATAGCCAAAAACATTCAGTACTTC.